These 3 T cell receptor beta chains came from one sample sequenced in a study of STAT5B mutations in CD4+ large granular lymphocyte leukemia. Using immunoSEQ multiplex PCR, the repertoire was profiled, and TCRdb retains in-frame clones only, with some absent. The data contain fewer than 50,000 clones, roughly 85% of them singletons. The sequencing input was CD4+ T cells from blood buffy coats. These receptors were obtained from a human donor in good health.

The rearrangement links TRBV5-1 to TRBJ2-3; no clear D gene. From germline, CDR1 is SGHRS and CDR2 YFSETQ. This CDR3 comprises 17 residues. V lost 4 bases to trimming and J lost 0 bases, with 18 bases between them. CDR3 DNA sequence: TGCGCCAGCAGCAAAACCTCGCGATTGCCAAGCACAGATACGCAGTATTTT. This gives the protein CASSKTSRLPSTDTQYF.

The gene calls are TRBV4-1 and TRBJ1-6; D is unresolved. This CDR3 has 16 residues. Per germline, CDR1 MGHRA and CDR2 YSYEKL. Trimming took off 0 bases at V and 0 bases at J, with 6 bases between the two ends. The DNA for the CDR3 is TGCGCCAGCAGCCAAGATAATTACTCCTATAATTCACCCCTCCACTTT. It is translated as CASSQDNYSYNSPLHF.

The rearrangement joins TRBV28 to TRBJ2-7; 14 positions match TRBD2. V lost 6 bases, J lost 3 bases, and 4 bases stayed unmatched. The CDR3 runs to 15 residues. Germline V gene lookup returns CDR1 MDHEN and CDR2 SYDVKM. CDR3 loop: CASSRGTSGSYEQYF. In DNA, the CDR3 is TGTGCCAGCAGCCGTGGGACTAGCGGGAGCTACGAGCAGTACTTC.